The following is a T cell receptor beta chain sequence with its context. Its cognate antigen is unknown. The sample originates from a study of cytomegalovirus exposure and HLA in healthy donors. The wider study: A data release that came early held approximately 85 million unique TCRs from HLA-typed donors. General study results and limits: Researchers reported from a later analysis that most CMV-associated TCR beta chains appeared HLA-restricted. Later work associated roughly 15,000 TCR beta sequences with HLA alleles at 0.05 false discovery rate. Some segments of the V type, notably TRBV6-2 and TRBV6-3, were excluded as indistinguishable.

The germline CDR1 and CDR2 sequences are SGHDN and FVKESK. This CDR3 has 15 amino acids. Trimming took 1 base from V and 6 from J; bases not matched to a gene: 8. Researchers ran the PCR with 60 Vbeta and 13 Jbeta primers. Profiling relied on immunoSEQ multiplex PCR, and the TCRdb table lists in-frame clones only, not all of them. The data contain roughly 120,000 clones, about 86% of them seen just once; the ten biggest clones take up 2% to 2.5%. This receptor was taken from a woman between 40 and 50 years old in good health and CMV-seronegative. This sequence joins TRBV14 and TRBJ2-7; 8 bases agree with TRBD1. Sequencing was done on a sample of PBMCs. Written as DNA, the CDR3 is TGTGCCAGCAGCCAAGCAGCAGGGGGCAGGTCCGAGCAGTACTTC. It encodes CASSQAAGGRSEQYF.